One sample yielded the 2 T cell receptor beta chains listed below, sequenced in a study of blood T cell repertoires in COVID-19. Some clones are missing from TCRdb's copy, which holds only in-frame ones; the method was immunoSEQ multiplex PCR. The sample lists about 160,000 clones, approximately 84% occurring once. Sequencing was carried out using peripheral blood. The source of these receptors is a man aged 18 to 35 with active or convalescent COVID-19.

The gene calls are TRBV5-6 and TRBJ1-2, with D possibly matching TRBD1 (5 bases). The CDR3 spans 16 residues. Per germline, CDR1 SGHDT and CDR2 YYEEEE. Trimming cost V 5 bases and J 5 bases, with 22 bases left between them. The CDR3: CASRPQAPGVQYGYTF. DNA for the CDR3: TGTGCCAGCAGACCCCAAGCCCCGGGGGTCCAATATGGCTACACCTTC.

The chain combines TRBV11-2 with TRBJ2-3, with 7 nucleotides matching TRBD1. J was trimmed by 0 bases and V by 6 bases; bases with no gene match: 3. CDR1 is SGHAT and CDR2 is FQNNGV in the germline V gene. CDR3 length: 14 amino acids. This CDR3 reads CASRRTGSTDTQYF. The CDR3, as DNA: TGTGCCAGCAGAAGGACAGGTAGCACAGATACGCAGTATTTT.